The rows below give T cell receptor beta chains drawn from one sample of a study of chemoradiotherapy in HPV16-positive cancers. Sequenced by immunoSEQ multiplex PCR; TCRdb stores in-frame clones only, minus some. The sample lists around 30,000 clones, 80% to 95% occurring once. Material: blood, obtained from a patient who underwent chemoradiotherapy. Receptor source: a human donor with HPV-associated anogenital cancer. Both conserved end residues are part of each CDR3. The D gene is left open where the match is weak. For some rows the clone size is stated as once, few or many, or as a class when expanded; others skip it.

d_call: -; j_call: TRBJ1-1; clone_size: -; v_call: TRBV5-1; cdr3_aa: CASSLVRGTEAFF; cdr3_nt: TGCGCCAGCAGCTTGGTCCGGGGGACTGAAGCTTTCTTT
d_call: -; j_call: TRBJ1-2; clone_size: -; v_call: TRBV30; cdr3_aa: CAWGPGQGHYGYTF; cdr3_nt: TGTGCCTGGGGCCCGGGGCAGGGCCATTATGGCTACACCTTC
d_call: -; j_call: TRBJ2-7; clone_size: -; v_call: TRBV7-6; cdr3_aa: CASSSLTKGPKAYEQYF; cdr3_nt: TGTGCCAGCAGCTCACTGACGAAGGGACCGAAAGCCTACGAGCAGTACTTC
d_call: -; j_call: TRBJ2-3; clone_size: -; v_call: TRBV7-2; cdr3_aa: CASSHHGLKDTQYF; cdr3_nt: TGTGCCAGCAGCCATCACGGACTAAAGGATACGCAGTATTTT
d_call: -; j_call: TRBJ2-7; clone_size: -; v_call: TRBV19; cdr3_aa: CASSLSPTASYEQYF; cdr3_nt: TGTGCCAGTAGCTTATCTCCCACGGCTTCCTACGAGCAGTACTTC
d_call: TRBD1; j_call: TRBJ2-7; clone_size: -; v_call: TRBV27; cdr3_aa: CASSLLQGVYEQYF; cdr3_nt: TGTGCCAGCAGTTTGTTGCAGGGGGTATACGAGCAGTACTTC
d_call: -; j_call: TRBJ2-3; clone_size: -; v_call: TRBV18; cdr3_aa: CASSFQRVAGDTDTQYF; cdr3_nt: TGTGCCAGCTCATTTCAACGGGTGGCAGGGGACACAGATACGCAGTATTTT
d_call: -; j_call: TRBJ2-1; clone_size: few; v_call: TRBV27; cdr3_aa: CASSLRVRGLLSYNEQFF; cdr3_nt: TGTGCCAGCAGTTTAAGGGTCAGGGGACTACTATCCTACAATGAGCAGTTCTTC
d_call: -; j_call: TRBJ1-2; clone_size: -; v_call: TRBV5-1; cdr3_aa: CASSRTLDGYTF; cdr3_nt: TGCGCCAGCAGCCGCACATTGGATGGCTACACCTTC
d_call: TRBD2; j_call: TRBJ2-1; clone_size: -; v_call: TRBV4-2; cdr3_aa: CASSQDRRSGGASYNEQFF; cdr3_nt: TGTGCCAGCAGCCAAGATCGTCGGAGCGGGGGGGCCTCCTACAATGAGCAGTTCTTC
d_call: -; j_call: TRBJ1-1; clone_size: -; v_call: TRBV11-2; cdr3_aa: CASSSTGARDTEAFF; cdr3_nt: TGTGCCAGCAGCTCCACGGGGGCGCGGGACACTGAAGCTTTCTTT
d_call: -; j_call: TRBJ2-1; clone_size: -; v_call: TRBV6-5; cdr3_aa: CASSSRGEQFF; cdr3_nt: TGTGCCAGCAGTTCCCGGGGTGAGCAGTTCTTC
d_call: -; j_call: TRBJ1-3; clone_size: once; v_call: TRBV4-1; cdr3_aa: CASSPSLGTVTGNTIYF; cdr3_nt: TGCGCCAGCAGCCCTTCTTTGGGTACAGTAACTGGAAACACCATATATTTT
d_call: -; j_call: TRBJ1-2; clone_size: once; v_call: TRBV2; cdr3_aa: CASGQGNYGYTF; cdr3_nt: TGTGCCAGCGGGCAGGGTAACTATGGCTACACCTTC
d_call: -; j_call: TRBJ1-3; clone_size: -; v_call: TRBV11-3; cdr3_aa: CASSSLRGAGNTIYF; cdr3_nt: TGTGCCAGCAGCTCACTTCGGGGGGCTGGAAACACCATATATTTT
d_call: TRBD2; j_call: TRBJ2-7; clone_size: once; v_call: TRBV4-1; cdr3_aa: CASSQGLAGELYEQYF; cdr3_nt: TGCGCCAGCAGCCAAGGCCTAGCGGGGGAGTTGTACGAGCAGTACTTC
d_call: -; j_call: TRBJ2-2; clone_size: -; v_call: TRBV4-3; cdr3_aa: CASSQDLFITGELFF; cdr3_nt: TGCGCCAGCAGCCAAGACCTTTTTATTACCGGGGAGCTGTTTTTT
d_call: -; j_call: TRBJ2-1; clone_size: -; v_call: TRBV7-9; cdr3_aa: CASSLTQYNEQFF; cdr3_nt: TGTGCCAGCAGCTTAACGCAGTACAATGAGCAGTTCTTC
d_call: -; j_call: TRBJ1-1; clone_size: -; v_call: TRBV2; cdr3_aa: CASSGGQLNTEAFF; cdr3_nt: TGTGCCAGCAGTGGGGGCCAGTTGAACACTGAAGCTTTCTTT
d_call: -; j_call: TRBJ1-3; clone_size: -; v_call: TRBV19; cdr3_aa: CASRDMGNTIYF; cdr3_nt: TGTGCCAGCAGGGACATGGGAAACACCATATATTTT
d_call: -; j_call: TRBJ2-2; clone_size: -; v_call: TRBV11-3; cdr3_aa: CASSLDLRETGELFF; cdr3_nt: TGTGCCAGCAGCTTAGATCTACGGGAGACCGGGGAGCTGTTTTTT
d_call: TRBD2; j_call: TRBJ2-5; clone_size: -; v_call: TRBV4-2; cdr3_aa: CASSQASGTSGGGRTQYF; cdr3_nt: TGTGCCAGCAGCCAAGCCTCCGGGACTAGCGGGGGGGGGAGGACCCAGTACTTC
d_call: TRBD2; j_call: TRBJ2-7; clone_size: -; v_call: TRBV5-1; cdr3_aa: CASSLVAGGTYEQYF; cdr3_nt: TGCGCCAGCAGCTTGGTGGCGGGGGGTACCTACGAGCAGTACTTC
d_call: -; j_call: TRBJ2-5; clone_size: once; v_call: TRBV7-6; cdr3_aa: CASSLSGVGETQYF; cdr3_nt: TGTGCCAGCAGCTTATCGGGGGTGGGAGAGACCCAGTACTTC
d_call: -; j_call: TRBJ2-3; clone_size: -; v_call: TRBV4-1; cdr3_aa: CASSQGFPGGLDTQYF; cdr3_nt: TGCGCCAGCAGCCAAGGTTTCCCGGGGGGCCTAGATACGCAGTATTTT
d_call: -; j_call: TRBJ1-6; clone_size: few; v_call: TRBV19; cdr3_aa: CASSLTHSPLHF; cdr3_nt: TGTGCCAGTAGTTTGACACATTCACCCCTCCACTTT
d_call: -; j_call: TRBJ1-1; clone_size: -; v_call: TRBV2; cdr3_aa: CASSGPLNTEAFF; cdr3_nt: TGTGCCAGCAGTGGCCCTTTGAACACTGAAGCTTTCTTT
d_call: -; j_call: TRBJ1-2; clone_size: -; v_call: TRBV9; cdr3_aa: CASSARANYGYTF; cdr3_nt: TGTGCCAGCAGCGCGCGAGCTAACTATGGCTACACCTTC
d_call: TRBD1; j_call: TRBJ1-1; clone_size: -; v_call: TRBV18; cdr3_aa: CASSLGQGSTEAFF; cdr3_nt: TGTGCCAGCTCACTGGGACAGGGAAGCACTGAAGCTTTCTTT
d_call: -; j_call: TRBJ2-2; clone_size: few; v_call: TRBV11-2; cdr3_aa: CASSEKNTGELFF; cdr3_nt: TGTGCCAGCAGCGAAAAGAACACCGGGGAGCTGTTTTTT
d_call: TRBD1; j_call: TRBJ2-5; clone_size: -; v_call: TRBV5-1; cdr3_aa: CASSETGDAVETQYF; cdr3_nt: TGCGCCAGCAGCGAGACAGGGGACGCGGTGGAGACCCAGTACTTC
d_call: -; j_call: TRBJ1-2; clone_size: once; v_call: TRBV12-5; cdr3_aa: CASGFQWGYTF; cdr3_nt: TGTGCTAGTGGTTTTCAGTGGGGCTACACCTTC
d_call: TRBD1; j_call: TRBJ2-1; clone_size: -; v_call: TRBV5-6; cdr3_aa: CASWDSPYNEQFF; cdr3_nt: TGTGCCAGTTGGGACAGTCCTTACAATGAGCAGTTCTTC
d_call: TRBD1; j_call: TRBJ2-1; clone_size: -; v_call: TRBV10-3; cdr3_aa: CASGTGNEQFF; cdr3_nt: TGTGCCTCGGGGACAGGGAATGAGCAGTTCTTC
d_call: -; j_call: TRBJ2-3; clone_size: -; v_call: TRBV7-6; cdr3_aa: CASSSLQGPDTQYF; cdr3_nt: TGTGCCAGCAGCTCCCTACAGGGTCCAGATACGCAGTATTTT
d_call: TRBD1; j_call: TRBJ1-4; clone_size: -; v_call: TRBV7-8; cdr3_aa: CASSLNRGLNEKLFF; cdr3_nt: TGTGCCAGCAGCTTAAACAGGGGATTAAATGAAAAACTGTTTTTT
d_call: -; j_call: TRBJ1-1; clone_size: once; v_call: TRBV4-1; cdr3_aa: CASSRKGRDTEAFF; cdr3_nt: TGCGCCAGCAGCCGAAAAGGTCGGGACACTGAAGCTTTCTTT
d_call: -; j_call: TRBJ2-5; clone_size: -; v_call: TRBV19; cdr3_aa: CASSPPTGEETQYF; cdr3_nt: TGTGCCAGTAGTCCACCGACAGGAGAAGAGACCCAGTACTTC
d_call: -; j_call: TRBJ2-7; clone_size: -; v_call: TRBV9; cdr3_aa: CASSVDRGFPYEQYF; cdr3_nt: TGTGCCAGCAGCGTAGATAGGGGGTTCCCCTACGAGCAGTACTTC
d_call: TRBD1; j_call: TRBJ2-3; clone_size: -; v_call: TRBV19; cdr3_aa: CASSTHRQGAADTQYF; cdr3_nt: TGTGCCAGTAGTACCCATAGACAGGGAGCGGCAGATACGCAGTATTTT
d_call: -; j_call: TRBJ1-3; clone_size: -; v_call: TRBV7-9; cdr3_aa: CAVTGFSGNTIYF; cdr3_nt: TGTGCTGTTACAGGCTTCTCTGGAAACACCATATATTTT
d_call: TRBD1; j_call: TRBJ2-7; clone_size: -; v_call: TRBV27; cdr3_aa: CASSPRDRGLEQYF; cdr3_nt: TGTGCCAGCAGTCCGAGGGACAGGGGGCTCGAGCAGTACTTC
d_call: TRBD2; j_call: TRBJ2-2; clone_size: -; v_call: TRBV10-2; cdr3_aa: CASTWRRLAGHPGELFF; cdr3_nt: TGCGCCAGCACGTGGCGTAGACTAGCGGGGCACCCCGGGGAGCTGTTTTTT
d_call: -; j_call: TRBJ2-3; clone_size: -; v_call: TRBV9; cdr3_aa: CASSAGFITDTQYF; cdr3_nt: TGTGCCAGCAGCGCGGGATTTATCACAGATACGCAGTATTTT
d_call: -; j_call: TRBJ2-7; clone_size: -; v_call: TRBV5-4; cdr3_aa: CASSLSGSSYEQYF; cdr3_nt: TGTGCCAGCAGCTTGTCCGGCAGTTCCTACGAGCAGTACTTC
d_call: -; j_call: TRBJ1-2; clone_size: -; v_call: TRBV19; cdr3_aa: CASSIAGLYGYTF; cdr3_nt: TGTGCCAGTAGTATAGCGGGGCTCTATGGCTACACCTTC
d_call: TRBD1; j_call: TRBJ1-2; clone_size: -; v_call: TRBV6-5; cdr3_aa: CASQNRGQSYGYTF; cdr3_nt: TGTGCCAGCCAAAACAGGGGGCAGAGCTATGGCTACACCTTC
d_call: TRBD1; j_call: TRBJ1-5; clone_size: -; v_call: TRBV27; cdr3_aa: CASSFRRDRASNQPQHF; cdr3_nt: TGTGCCAGCAGTTTTCGCCGCGACAGGGCAAGCAATCAGCCCCAGCATTTT
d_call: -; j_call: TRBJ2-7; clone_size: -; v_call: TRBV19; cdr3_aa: CASSIGQLYEQYF; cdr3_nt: TGTGCCAGTAGTATCGGACAGCTCTACGAGCAGTACTTC
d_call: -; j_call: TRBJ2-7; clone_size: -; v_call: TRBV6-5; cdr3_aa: CASSSPTGEQYF; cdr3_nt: TGTGCCAGCAGTTCCCCGACGGGGGAGCAGTACTTC
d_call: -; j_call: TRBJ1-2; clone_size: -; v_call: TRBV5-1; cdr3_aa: CASSPDGRTRSGYTF; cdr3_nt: TGCGCCAGCAGCCCGGATGGCAGGACCCGGAGTGGCTACACCTTC
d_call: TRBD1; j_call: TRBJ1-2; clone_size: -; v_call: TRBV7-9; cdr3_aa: CASSATRTGDGYTF; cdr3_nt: TGTGCCAGCAGCGCGACAAGGACAGGGGATGGCTACACCTTC
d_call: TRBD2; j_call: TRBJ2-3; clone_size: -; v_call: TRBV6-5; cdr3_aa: CASSKLAGGTDTQYF; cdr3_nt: TGTGCCAGCAGCAAACTAGCGGGGGGCACAGATACGCAGTATTTT
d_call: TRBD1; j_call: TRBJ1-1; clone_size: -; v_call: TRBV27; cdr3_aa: CASSLNIGQGGAFF; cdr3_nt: TGTGCCAGCAGTCTAAATATCGGACAGGGGGGAGCTTTCTTT
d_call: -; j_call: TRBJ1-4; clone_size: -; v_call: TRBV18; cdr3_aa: CASSPLQGLEKLFF; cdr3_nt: TGTGCCAGCTCACCCCTTCAGGGACTTGAAAAACTGTTTTTT
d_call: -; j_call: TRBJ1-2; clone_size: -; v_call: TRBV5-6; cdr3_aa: CASSLVDRRYGYTF; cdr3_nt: TGTGCCAGCAGCTTGGTAGACAGACGCTATGGCTACACCTTC
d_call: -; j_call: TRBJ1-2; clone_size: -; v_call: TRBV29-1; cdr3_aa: CSVYRGVEGESDGYTF; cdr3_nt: TGCAGCGTTTACCGAGGCGTGGAGGGGGAATCCGATGGCTACACCTTC
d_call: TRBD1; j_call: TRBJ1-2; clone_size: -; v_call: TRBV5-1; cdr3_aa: CASSLRSGGPTNYGYTF; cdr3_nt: TGCGCCAGCAGCCTCAGGTCAGGGGGCCCTACTAACTATGGCTACACCTTC
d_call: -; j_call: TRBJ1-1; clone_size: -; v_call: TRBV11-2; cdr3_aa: CASSYTTLNTEAFF; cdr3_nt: TGTGCCAGCAGCTATACGACGCTAAACACTGAAGCTTTCTTT
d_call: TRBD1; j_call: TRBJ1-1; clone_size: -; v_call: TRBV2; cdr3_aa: CASSFSGTGGWGAFF; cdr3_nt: TGTGCCAGCAGTTTCTCCGGGACAGGGGGTTGGGGGGCTTTCTTT